This T cell receptor beta chain is from a study of T-cell reconstitution after alpha-beta-depleted transplantation in children (dated by TCRdb to 2016 to 2017). About the study as a whole: The study quantitatively tracked T-cell immune reconstitution after TCRalphabeta/CD19-depleted allogeneic hematopoietic cell transplantation in children using TCR repertoire profiling.

The library was produced with PCR. These reads were obtained on an Illumina HiSeq 2500. To normalize quantification of the TCRbeta repertoire, the TCR libraries were built with molecular barcoding that relied on unique molecular identifiers. The raw public reads went through TCRdb reprocessing: fastp at Q25, MiXCR clone calling, in-frame beta chains kept. Rows with one shared CDR3 protein collapse into an entry with the most common genes and DNA. Recorded for this sample are over 400,000 distinct CDR3 sequences; roughly an eighth of them occurred a single time. The ten top clones hold approximately 5.4% of the sample. This clonotype was seen many times. Its antigen remains undetermined. Relative to the germline gene, one junction end is altered; a read error may explain this. Inclusive of the bounding cysteine and phenylalanine, the CDR3 is 14 residues long. Of the read, only the CDR3 DNA is kept; its 42 bases are in frame from base 1. Looking up the germline V gene yields CDR1 SGHRS and CDR2 YFSETQ.

This TCR came from a human donor who donated a stem cell graft to a child with combined immunodeficiency. The chain is assembled from TRBV5-1 and TRBJ2-7; the central 9 bases match TRBD1. Sequenced material: PBMCs from the stem cell graft donor, taken from the stem cell graft. The DNA sequence is TGTGCCAGCAGCTTGGGACAGGGAATCTACGAGCAGTACTTC. Translated, it gives CASSLGQGIYEQYF.